This section outlines one T cell receptor (beta chain) sequence together with its context. The entry originates in a study of control samples from healthy donors and cancer patients. Trimming removed 3 bases at V and 12 bases at J, with 12 bases between. The V gene's germline CDR1 is MNHNS and CDR2 SASEGT. The length of the CDR3 is 12 residues. Profiled with immunoSEQ multiplex PCR; TCRdb holds only in-frame clones, not every one. The sample has about 60,000 clones, 90% seen once; the top ten hold more than 0.95%. This TCR came from a woman aged 50 to 65 with colorectal cancer. The sample was PBMCs. The chain combines TRBV6-1 with TRBJ2-1; D is undetermined. The CDR3 DNA follows: TGTGCCAGCAGTGAGAGGCTCCTCGGGCAGTTCTTC. Translated: CASSERLLGQFF.